This T cell receptor beta chain was obtained from a study of cytomegalovirus exposure and HLA in healthy donors. This clone was seen only a few times. It was with 60 Vbeta and 13 Jbeta primers that the PCR ran. Profiled with immunoSEQ multiplex PCR; TCRdb holds only in-frame clones, not every one. Among about 130,000 clones listed, around 70% were seen once. Trimming shortened V by 4 bases and J by 1 base, and 12 bases separated the two germline ends. The CDR3 is made up of 14 amino acids. Germline V gene data show CDR1 as SGHRS and CDR2 as YFSETQ. This clonotype originated in a male donor in good health and CMV-seronegative. Material for sequencing was PBMCs. V is TRBV5-1 and J is TRBJ2-7; tentative D call: TRBD1 (5 bases). CDR3: CASSRGLLSYEQYF. The CDR3 nucleotides are TGCGCCAGCAGCAGGGGCCTGCTGTCCTACGAGCAGTACTTC.